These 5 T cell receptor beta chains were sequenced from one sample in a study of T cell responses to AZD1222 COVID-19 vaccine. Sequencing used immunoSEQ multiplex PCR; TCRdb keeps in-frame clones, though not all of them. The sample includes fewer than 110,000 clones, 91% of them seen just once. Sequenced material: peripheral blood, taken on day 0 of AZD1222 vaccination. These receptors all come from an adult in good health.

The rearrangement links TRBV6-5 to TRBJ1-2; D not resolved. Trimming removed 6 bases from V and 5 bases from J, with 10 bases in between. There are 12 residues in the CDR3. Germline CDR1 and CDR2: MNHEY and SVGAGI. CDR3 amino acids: CASSRVSYGYTF. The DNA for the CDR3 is TGTGCCAGCAGCCGGGTCTCGTATGGCTACACCTTC.

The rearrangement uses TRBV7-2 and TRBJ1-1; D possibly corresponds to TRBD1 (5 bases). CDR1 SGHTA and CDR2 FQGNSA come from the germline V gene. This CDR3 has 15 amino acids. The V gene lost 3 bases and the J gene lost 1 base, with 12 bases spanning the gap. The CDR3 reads CASSLTGTSNTEAFF. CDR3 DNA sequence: TGTGCCAGCAGCTTGACCGGGACGTCGAACACTGAAGCTTTCTTT.

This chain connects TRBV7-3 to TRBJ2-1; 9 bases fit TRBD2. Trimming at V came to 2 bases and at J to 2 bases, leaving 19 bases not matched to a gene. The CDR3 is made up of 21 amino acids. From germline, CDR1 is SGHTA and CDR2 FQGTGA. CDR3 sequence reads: CASSLAPPGLAGRGAYNEQFF. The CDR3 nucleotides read TGTGCCAGCAGCTTAGCGCCCCCGGGACTAGCCGGCCGGGGAGCCTACAATGAGCAGTTCTTC.

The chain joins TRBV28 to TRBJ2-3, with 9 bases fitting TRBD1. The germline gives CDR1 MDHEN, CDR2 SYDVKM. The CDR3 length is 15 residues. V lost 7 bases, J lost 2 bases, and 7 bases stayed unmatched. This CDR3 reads CASTPGQGVTDTQYF. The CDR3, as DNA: TGTGCCAGCACCCCGGGACAGGGAGTCACAGATACGCAGTATTTT.

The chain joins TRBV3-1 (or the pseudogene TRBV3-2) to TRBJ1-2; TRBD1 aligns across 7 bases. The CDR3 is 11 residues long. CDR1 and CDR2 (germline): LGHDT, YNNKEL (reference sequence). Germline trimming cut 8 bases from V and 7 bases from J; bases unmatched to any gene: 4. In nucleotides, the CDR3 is TGTGCCAGCCAGGGGGACGTTGGCTACACCTTC. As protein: CASQGDVGYTF.